The next 21 T cell receptor beta chains were all read from a single sample in a study of CD8+ T cells in alopecia areata. The sample's treatment: oral pan-JAK inhibitor, 5-10 mg twice daily. Reverse transcription of extracted RNA yielded cDNA, which provided the sequencing template. The assay was immunoSEQ multiplex PCR, and TCRdb's table has in-frame clones only and misses some. This table has about 180,000 clones, roughly 58% appearing once. The sequenced sample was CD4+ T cells sorted from blood, obtained at approximately week 60, from a patient treated with tofacitinib. Receptor source: a human donor with alopecia areata.

This clone was counted only a few times. The chain is built from TRBV7-2 and TRBJ1-2; D gene unclear. This CDR3 comprises 14 residues. From germline, CDR1 is SGHTA and CDR2 FQGNSA. Trimming left V 1 base short and J 8 bases short, with 14 bases between. The CDR3 spells CASSLEGLRGGYTF. Here the CDR3 DNA reads TGTGCCAGCAGCTTAGAGGGCCTAAGAGGCGGCTACACCTTC. Combining the CDR3 with reference TRBV7-2 and TRBJ1-2 gives the whole variable domain GAGVSQSPSNKVTEKGKDVELRCDPISGHTALYWYRQSLGQGLEFLIYFQGNSAPDKSGLPSDRFSAERTGGSVSTLTIQRTQQEDSAVYLCASSLEGLRGGYTFGSGTRLTVV.

The chain combines TRBV18 with TRBJ1-1; D perhaps matches TRBD1 (6 bases). CDR1 is KGHSH, CDR2 LQKENI, per germline. Deletions cut 5 bases from V and 0 bases from J, with 10 bases between. This CDR3 is 14 amino acids long. The CDR3 DNA is TGTGCCAGCTCAGCAGGGGCGGTGAACACTGAAGCTTTCTTT. Amino acid sequence: CASSAGAVNTEAFF.

The chain couples TRBV5-1 to TRBJ2-5, with no clear D. With 3 bases removed from V and 4 bases from J, the gap between germline ends came to 10 bases. The CDR3 sequence is 13 residues long. From germline, CDR1 is SGHRS and CDR2 YFSETQ. This CDR3 reads CASSSPPGETQYF. The CDR3 nucleotides read TGCGCCAGCAGCTCCCCCCCCGGAGAGACCCAGTACTTC.

This clone was observed a few times. This CDR3 reads CSVGGLNQPQHF. CDR3 DNA: TGCAGCGTTGGGGGGCTTAATCAGCCCCAGCATTTT. J is TRBJ1-5 and V is TRBV29-1; TRBD1 is a possible D gene (6 bases). V lost 4 bases and J 4 bases, leaving 8 bases between the germline ends. The CDR3 has 12 amino acids. The germline V gene encodes CDR1 SQVTM and CDR2 ANQGSEA.

The chain employs TRBV30 and TRBJ1-5; D possibly corresponds to TRBD1 (6 bases). V was shortened by 2 bases and J by 5 bases, with 7 bases between the two germline ends. The CDR3 totals 12 residues. The germline CDR1 and CDR2 sequences are GTSNPN and SVGIG (reference sequence). The CDR3 coding sequence is TGTGCCTGGAGTACAGGGTATCAGCCCCAGCATTTT. Amino acid sequence: CAWSTGYQPQHF. Full variable domain (remainder filled in from reference TRBV30 and TRBJ1-5): SQTIHQWPATLVQPVGSPLSLECTVEGTSNPNLYWYRQAAGRGLQLLFYSVGIGQISSEVPQNLSASRPQDRQFILSSKKLLLSDSGFYLCAWSTGYQPQHFGDGTRLSIL.

This clone was seen a few times. A far larger clone is a single base away, which makes a read error likely. This specimen includes other DNA sequences encoding the same CDR3. The rearrangement joins TRBV23-1 to TRBJ2-1; TRBD2 agrees at 8 bases. TRBV23-1 is noted as an ORF with a role that remains uncertain. CDR3 size: 16 residues. V shed 6 bases and J 5 bases; nucleotides not matched to a gene: 12. The CDR3, as DNA: TGCGCCAGCAGCCCAATAGGCGGGGGGATTGACAATGAGCAGTTCTTC. Protein sequence: CASSPIGGGIDNEQFF.

In this sample, this clone turned up once. V is TRBV7-6 and J is TRBJ2-5, with 9 bases lining up with TRBD1. The CDR3 contains 15 residues. V shed 4 bases, J shed 4 bases, and the junction held 7 bases outside the gene matches. Per the germline V gene, CDR1 is SGHVS and CDR2 is FNYEAQ. CDR3 sequence: CASSSLRDRAETQYF. CDR3 DNA: TGTGCCAGCAGCTCGCTTCGGGACAGGGCAGAGACCCAGTACTTC.

The V call is TRBV5-1, the J call TRBJ1-6; D not certain. CDR1 and CDR2 (germline): SGHRS, YFSETQ. This CDR3 contains 14 residues. With 7 bases removed from V and 6 bases from J, the gap between germline ends came to 14 bases. The CDR3 is CASAGGDFNSPLHF. The CDR3 DNA reads TGCGCCAGCGCAGGTGGAGATTTTAATTCACCCCTCCACTTT.

The genes are TRBV29-1 and TRBJ2-3; D unresolved. V dropped 6 bases and J dropped 2 bases, with 9 bases sitting between them. The CDR3 loop spans 12 amino acids. CDR1 and CDR2 (germline): SQVTM, ANQGSEA. CDR3 bases: TGCAGCGTCGACGGATACACAGATACGCAGTATTTT. Residues: CSVDGYTDTQYF.

The chain uses TRBV21-1 and TRBJ2-5. TRBV21-1 is annotated as a pseudogene. The CDR3 runs to 16 residues. CDR3 amino acids: CASSPQPTTDQETQYF. The DNA of the CDR3 is TGTGCCAGCAGCCCCCAACCGACGACGGATCAAGAGACCCAGTACTTC.

The chain uses TRBV29-1 and TRBJ1-6, with D possibly matching TRBD1 (6 bases). This CDR3 contains 13 residues. Germline values: CDR1 SQVTM, CDR2 ANQGSEA. Trimming cost V 6 bases and J 10 bases, with 16 bases left between them. CDR3 coding DNA: TGCAGCGTAGCACAGGGAGGGAGGTCACCCCTCCACTTT. Its translation is CSVAQGGRSPLHF.

Remarks on this clone: Other nucleotide sequences from this sample produce the same CDR3. The rearrangement joins TRBV29-1 to TRBJ1-1, with D possibly TRBD1 on 5 matching bases. V lost 3 bases, J lost 0 bases, and 8 bases lay in between. The CDR3 has 13 amino acids. The V gene's germline CDR1 is SQVTM and CDR2 ANQGSEA. CDR3 protein: CSVEGTLNTEAFF. The DNA of the CDR3 is TGCAGCGTTGAGGGGACTCTGAACACTGAAGCTTTCTTT. Together with reference TRBV29-1 and TRBJ1-1, the CDR3 gives the full variable domain: SAVISQKPSRDICQRGTSLTIQCQVDSQVTMMFWYRQQPGQSLTLIATANQGSEATYESGFVIDKFPISRPNLTFSTLTVSNMSPEDSSIYLCSVEGTLNTEAFFGQGTRLTVV.

With regard to this clone: The germline gene is not matched at one end of the junction; a read error may be the cause. The J gene is TRBJ1-1, the V gene TRBV29-1; D perhaps matches TRBD1 (5 bases). Germline CDR1 and CDR2: SQVTM and ANQGSEA. The CDR3 is made up of 11 amino acids. Written as DNA, the CDR3 is TGCAGCGTGGAAGGGGTATTTGAAGCTTTCTTT. This translates into CSVEGVFEAFF.

The V call is TRBV18, the J call TRBJ2-6; D perhaps matches TRBD1 (5 bases). With 4 bases removed from V and 0 bases from J, the gap between germline ends came to 10 bases. CDR1 is KGHSH, CDR2 LQKENI, per germline. CDR3 length: 16 amino acids. As DNA, the CDR3 is TGTGCCAGCTCACAGCAGGGTAGCTCTGGGGCCAACGTCCTGACTTTC. Residues: CASSQQGSSGANVLTF.

This chain links TRBV2 with TRBJ1-2, with 11 nucleotides matching TRBD1. Germline V gives CDR1 SNHLY, CDR2 FYNNEI. With 10 bases clipped from V and 4 bases from J, the junction kept 26 bases outside the gene matches. The CDR3 loop spans 20 amino acids. The CDR3 loop reads CATRYGTTGQGASNTYGYTF. For the CDR3, the DNA is TGTGCCACCCGATACGGAACAACAGGACAGGGGGCGAGTAATACCTATGGCTACACCTTC.

This clone has only one observation. CDR3 protein: CAWGGGFVETQYF. CDR3 sequence (DNA): TGTGCCTGGGGGGGAGGTTTTGTCGAGACCCAGTACTTC. J is TRBJ2-5 and V is TRBV30; weak D call: TRBD2 (6 bases). Germline V gene lookup returns CDR1 GTSNPN and CDR2 SVGIG (reference sequence). Deletions cut 5 bases from V and 5 bases from J, with 15 bases between. CDR3 length: 13 residues. The whole variable domain, filled in from reference TRBV30 and TRBJ2-5, reads SQTIHQWPATLVQPVGSPLSLECTVEGTSNPNLYWYRQAAGRGLQLLFYSVGIGQISSEVPQNLSASRPQDRQFILSSKKLLLSDSGFYLCAWGGGFVETQYFGPGTRLLVL.

This clone showed up just a few times. The V call is TRBV29-1, the J call TRBJ2-3, with D tentatively TRBD1 or TRBD2 (5 bases each). Looked up from germline, CDR1 is SQVTM and CDR2 is ANQGSEA. CDR3 length: 12 residues. V shed 6 bases and J shed 2 bases, with 9 bases lying between them. The CDR3 DNA sequence: TGCAGCGTGGGGACCTTCACAGATACGCAGTATTTT. Amino acids: CSVGTFTDTQYF.

The count of this clone is one. The gene calls are TRBV5-1 and TRBJ2-5; D uncertain. The CDR3 consists of 13 residues. Trimming removed 0 bases at V and 0 bases at J, with 3 bases between. Germline-derived CDR1 and CDR2 are SGHRS and YFSETQ. CDR3 amino acids: CASSLDHQETQYF. In DNA form, the CDR3 reads TGCGCCAGCAGCTTGGACCACCAAGAGACCCAGTACTTC.

The chain couples TRBV5-1 to TRBJ1-6; 7 nucleotides line up with TRBD1. Trimming cost V 4 bases and J 5 bases; bases outside gene matches: 3. The CDR3 contains 14 residues. Germline loops: CDR1 SGHRS, CDR2 YFSETQ. The DNA for the CDR3 is TGCGCCAGCAGCAGGGACAGTGATAATTCACCCCTCCACTTT. Translating it yields CASSRDSDNSPLHF.

By sample fraction, this clone is medium-sized. The chain couples TRBV29-1 to TRBJ2-7, with TRBD1 identical over 8 bases. This CDR3 comprises 12 residues. The V gene end was trimmed by 7 bases and the J gene end by 5 bases; junction bases not matched to a gene: 7. Per germline, CDR1 SQVTM and CDR2 ANQGSEA. CDR3 protein: CSGWTGTDEQYF. The CDR3 region has the DNA TGCAGCGGGTGGACAGGGACGGACGAGCAGTACTTC.

This clone was seen a few times. This sequence joins TRBV27 and TRBJ1-6; 9 bases are shared with TRBD1. Germline V gene lookup returns CDR1 MNHEY and CDR2 SMNVEV (reference sequence). The CDR3 has 18 amino acids. V gave up 6 bases and J gave up 0 bases; unmatched junction bases: 9. The DNA of the CDR3 is TGTGCCAGCAGGGGGGACAGGGCATTATCCTCCTATAATTCACCCCTCCACTTT. Translated: CASRGDRALSSYNSPLHF.